These T cell receptor beta chains were read from a single sample in a study of blood T cell repertoires in COVID-19. The table came from immunoSEQ multiplex PCR; TCRdb's copy has only in-frame clones and leaves some out. This table has roughly 400,000 clones, around 90% appearing once. The sample comprised PBMCs or T cells enriched from blood (not recorded which). These receptors were collected from a man aged 18 to 29 who had recovered from COVID-19. Both conserved end residues are part of each CDR3. The order of the fields is D gene, CDR3 length, V gene, J gene, clone size, CDR3 DNA, CDR3 protein. The D gene is left open where the match is weak. Size tells how often a clone was seen (once, few, many) or the class of an expanded clone, and some rows leave it out.

>.|16|TRBV21-1|TRBJ1-5|.
TGTGCCAGCAGCAAACAGGATCGGGAGGGCAATCAGCCCCAGCATTTT
CASSKQDREGNQPQHF
>.|11|TRBV27|TRBJ2-3|.
TGTGCCAGCTCAGGGGGGGATACGCAGTATTTT
CASSGGDTQYF
>TRBD1|15|TRBV2|TRBJ2-1|once
TGTGCCAGCAGCACCCGGGACAGGGGTTTCAATGAGCAGTTCTTC
CASSTRDRGFNEQFF
>TRBD1|19|TRBV6-1|TRBJ1-1|.
TGTGCCAGCAGTGATTTGGGGGTTCGGGACAGGTTCCTGAACACTGAAGCTTTCTTT
CASSDLGVRDRFLNTEAFF
>.|13|TRBV30|TRBJ1-5|few
TGTGCCTGGAGTGGGCTTGGGCTTCAGCCCCAGCATTTT
CAWSGLGLQPQHF
>.|15|TRBV7-3|TRBJ2-2|.
TGTGCCAGCAGCTTAGGTCACAGGGACACCGGGGAGCTGTTTTTT
CASSLGHRDTGELFF
>.|12|TRBV12-3/TRBV12-4|TRBJ1-2|.
TGTGCCAGCATCGGGACACCGGTTGGCTACACCTTC
CASIGTPVGYTF
>.|15|TRBV3-1/TRBV3-2|TRBJ2-7|.
TGTGCCAGCAGCCCCGGAGAGTCTCGAGTCTACGAGCAGTACTTC
CASSPGESRVYEQYF
>TRBD1|16|TRBV18|TRBJ2-5|.
TGTGCCAGCTCACCGGGGACCCGGGACAGGGGAGAGACCCAGTACTTC
CASSPGTRDRGETQYF
>.|12|TRBV12-3/TRBV12-4|TRBJ2-7|once
TGTGCCACAGGACACGGTTCCTACGAGCAGTACTTC
CATGHGSYEQYF
>.|11|TRBV20-1|TRBJ1-1|.
TGCAGTGCTAGAGACCCCTCTGAAGCTTTCTTT
CSARDPSEAFF
>TRBD1|20|TRBV9|TRBJ1-1|.
TGTGCCAGCAGCGTAGGGTTACCGGGACAGGGGAGATGGGGGGAAACTGAAGCTTTCTTT
CASSVGLPGQGRWGETEAFF
>.|16|TRBV6-5|TRBJ1-5|.
TGTGCCAGCAGTTCCGGGGGTAAGGCCGTGGGTCAGCCCCAGCATTTT
CASSSGGKAVGQPQHF
>TRBD2|15|TRBV20-1|TRBJ2-7|.
TGCAGTGCTAGTCTTGACCCGGGACTAGTGCTCGTGCAGTACTTC
CSASLDPGLVLVQYF
>TRBD1|13|TRBV2|TRBJ1-6|.
TGTGCCAGCAAGATACAGGGGACTTCACCCCTCCACTTT
CASKIQGTSPLHF
>TRBD1|16|TRBV9|TRBJ2-2|.
TGTGCCAGCAGCGTAGCTCTAGGGACAGGGGTCGGGGAGCTGTTTTTT
CASSVALGTGVGELFF
>.|16|TRBV3-1/TRBV3-2|TRBJ1-3|.
TGTGCCAGCAGCCAAGAAGCAGGGGTTCACGGAAACACCATATATTTT
CASSQEAGVHGNTIYF
>TRBD1|16|TRBV20-1|TRBJ1-3|once
TGCAGTGCTAGTACAGGGGGCGAAAGGGCTGGAAACACCATATATTTT
CSASTGGERAGNTIYF
>.|16|TRBV7-9|TRBJ2-6|few
TGTGCCAGCAGCTTGTACGGGGAGAGAGGGGCCAACGTCCTGACTTTC
CASSLYGERGANVLTF
>TRBD1|14|TRBV27|TRBJ1-6|.
TGTGCCAGCAGTCTGCAGGACAGGGATTCACCCCTCCACTTT
CASSLQDRDSPLHF
>.|14|TRBV7-9|TRBJ1-3|.
TGTGCCAGCAGCTTATACAGCTTCGGAAACACCATATATTTT
CASSLYSFGNTIYF
>.|14|TRBV7-9|TRBJ2-1|.
TGTGCCAGCAGCCCTACCCCGGGTGACAATGAGCAGTTCTTC
CASSPTPGDNEQFF
>TRBD1|14|TRBV29-1|TRBJ2-1|.
TGCAGCGTTGAGGGGACAGGTGTGATGGATGAGCAGTTCTTC
CSVEGTGVMDEQFF
>.|12|TRBV5-4|TRBJ1-1|.
TGTGCCAGCAGCTTGTTTAATACTGAAGCTTTCTTT
CASSLFNTEAFF
>.|14|TRBV2|TRBJ1-6|.
TGTGCCACAGCATATAGGCGAGGGCGATCACCCCTCCACTTT
CATAYRRGRSPLHF
>TRBD2|19|TRBV5-6|TRBJ2-2|.
TGTGCCAGCAGCCCCCTCGGCGGGAGGTCTGGTGCGTACACCGGGGAGCTGTTTTTT
CASSPLGGRSGAYTGELFF
>.|15|TRBV3-1/TRBV3-2|TRBJ1-2|.
TGTGCCAGCAGCCTCGGCGGCAGATTCAACTATGGCTACACCTTC
CASSLGGRFNYGYTF
>.|15|TRBV24-1|TRBJ2-2|.
TGTGCCACCAGTGATTTGCGAACTTTCTCCGGGGAGCTGTTTTTT
CATSDLRTFSGELFF
>TRBD2|15|TRBV7-3|TRBJ2-1|.
TGTGCCAGCAGCTTAATTGCGGGAGACAACAATGAGCAGTTCTTC
CASSLIAGDNNEQFF
>TRBD1|15|TRBV7-9|TRBJ1-4|.
TGTGCCAGCAGCTTAACGCCGGGACAGAAAGAAAAACTGTTTTTT
CASSLTPGQKEKLFF
>TRBD1|16|TRBV28|TRBJ1-1|.
TGTGCCAGCAGTTCGCCGGGACAGGGAAAAAACACTGAAGCTTTCTTT
CASSSPGQGKNTEAFF
>TRBD2|15|TRBV11-2|TRBJ2-1|.
TGTGCCAGCAGGCTAGGCGGGGGGGCTTGGAATGAGCAGTTCTTC
CASRLGGGAWNEQFF
>TRBD1|13|TRBV5-1|TRBJ2-7|.
TGCGCCAGCAGCCAAACGACAGGGGACGAGCAGTACTTC
CASSQTTGDEQYF
>.|14|TRBV6-5|TRBJ2-3|.
TGTGCCAGCAGCCCGCGTTCCCTCACGTATACGCAGTATTTT
CASSPRSLTYTQYF
>TRBD2|16|TRBV7-6|TRBJ2-5|once
TGTGCCAGCAGCCTTGCGACTAGCGGGAGCCAAGAGACCCAGTACTTC
CASSLATSGSQETQYF
>.|14|TRBV16|TRBJ1-2|.
TGTGCCAGCAGCCTGGACAGAGTAAACTATGGCTACACCTTC
CASSLDRVNYGYTF
>TRBD1|15|TRBV6-5|TRBJ1-6|.
TGTGCCAGCAGTCTCACGACAGGGTTAAATTCACCCCTCCACTTT
CASSLTTGLNSPLHF
>.|16|TRBV27|TRBJ1-5|.
TGTGCCAGCAGTCCCGCCGGGGGGTGGGCCAATCAGCCCCAGCATTTT
CASSPAGGWANQPQHF
>TRBD2|14|TRBV29-1|TRBJ2-7|.
TGCAGCGTGGTAGGACTAGCGGGGGGTCGGGAGCAGTACTTC
CSVVGLAGGREQYF
>TRBD2|17|TRBV9|TRBJ2-3|.
TGTGCCAGCAGCGTAGAGGGCCTAGCGGCTCGCACAGATACGCAGTATTTT
CASSVEGLAARTDTQYF
>TRBD2|16|TRBV7-9|TRBJ2-1|few
TGTGCCAGCAGCTTACGGGGGCTAGCGGGAAACAATGAGCAGTTCTTC
CASSLRGLAGNNEQFF
>.|13|TRBV10-3|TRBJ2-5|.
TGTGCCATCTCTTTGGCAGTACAAGAGACCCAGTACTTC
CAISLAVQETQYF
>TRBD1|14|TRBV6-5|TRBJ1-5|few
TGTGCCAGCAGGGGGACAGGTAGCAATCAGCCCCAGCATTTT
CASRGTGSNQPQHF
>TRBD1|18|TRBV3-1/TRBV3-2|TRBJ1-2|.
TGTGCCAGCAGCCAAGATGGGGACAGGGGGCGGGAAGACTATGGCTACACCTTC
CASSQDGDRGREDYGYTF
>.|15|TRBV18|TRBJ1-6|.
TGTGCCAGCTCACTATCAGGGTTACTTAATTCACCCCTCCACTTT
CASSLSGLLNSPLHF
>.|14|TRBV5-4|TRBJ2-2|.
TGTGCCAGCAGCTTGGATCGGAACACCGGGGAGCTGTTTTTT
CASSLDRNTGELFF
>TRBD1|13|TRBV13|TRBJ1-1|.
TGTGCCAGCAGCTTGGACAGGGACACTGAAGCTTTCTTT
CASSLDRDTEAFF
>TRBD2|19|TRBV10-3|TRBJ2-6|.
TGTGCCATCAGTGACTACGGACTAGCGGGAGTAGGTGGGGCCAACGTCCTGACTTTC
CAISDYGLAGVGGANVLTF